The text below deals with one T cell receptor beta chain. The antigen is not known. A much larger clonotype is one base distant, so this may be a read error. These data are taken from a study of tumor-infiltrating lymphocytes in primary liver carcinoma. At the level of the study: Those enrolled were patients of both sexes, who were aged 30 to 69 years. Study-wide results and limits: Tumor tissue displayed a significantly greater top-250-clone fraction than blood (p = 0.039). Tumor region pairs showed greater overlap than either tumor-adjacent or tumor-blood pairs did.

Starting from roughly 0.5 ug of total RNA, TCR beta cDNA was produced with a primer in the constant region. Nested multiplex PCR, run for three rounds with slightly modified ARM-PCR, yielded TCR beta libraries. MiXCR, applied by TCRdb to the multiplex PCR reads, yields one record per CDR3 protein. The profile covers approximately 310,000 distinct CDR3 sequences, with approximately 65% appearing a single time and roughly 9% taken by the ten largest. The source of the blood RNA was unsorted whole blood, and germline DNA was extracted as well. The authors collected roughly 4.1 milliliters of peripheral blood before surgery. This clonotype was sampled from a man between 40 and 49 years old with primary liver carcinoma and hepatitis B virus infection. The sequencing input was peripheral blood.

The CDR3 protein is CASRAENERLFF. The CDR3 DNA reads TGTGCCAGCAGGGCAGAAAATGAAAGACTGTTTTTT. The rearrangement joins TRBV6-1 to TRBJ1-4; no firm D call. Germline V gene lookup returns CDR1 MNHNS and CDR2 SASEGT. The CDR3 runs 12 residues.